These T cell receptor beta chains were read from a single sample in a study of T cell changes during pregnancy in multiple sclerosis. TCRdb's copy holds only in-frame clones and misses some; the assay was immunoSEQ multiplex PCR. The sample consists of fewer than 85,000 clones, approximately 92% of them appearing once. Material: peripheral blood, obtained before pregnancy. The receptors shown here come from a female donor with multiple sclerosis, enrolled in a pregnancy study. Both conserved end residues are part of each CDR3. Each record gives: clone size, V gene, D gene, J gene, CDR3 protein, CDR3 DNA. The D gene is left open where the match is weak. Clone size is not always given. Where it is, it says once, few, many or a class for expanded clones.

clone size: NA; V gene: TRBV11-3; D gene: NA; J gene: TRBJ2-7; CDR3 protein: CASSLGTGHHEQYF; CDR3 DNA: TGTGCCAGCAGCTTAGGAACAGGGCATCACGAGCAGTACTTC
clone size: NA; V gene: TRBV14; D gene: TRBD1; J gene: TRBJ2-7; CDR3 protein: CASSRTGGPYEQYF; CDR3 DNA: TGTGCCAGCAGCCGCACAGGGGGCCCCTACGAGCAGTACTTC
clone size: NA; V gene: TRBV7-2; D gene: TRBD1; J gene: TRBJ2-7; CDR3 protein: CASSPGGTGGYEQYF; CDR3 DNA: TGTGCCAGCAGCCCGGGTGGGACAGGGGGCTACGAGCAGTACTTC
clone size: NA; V gene: TRBV19; D gene: NA; J gene: TRBJ1-2; CDR3 protein: CASSNRGGTSNYGYTF; CDR3 DNA: TGTGCCAGTAGTAACCGTGGGGGGACTTCTAACTATGGCTACACCTTC
clone size: NA; V gene: TRBV7-6; D gene: TRBD2; J gene: TRBJ2-1; CDR3 protein: CASSPLAGEVAYNEQFF; CDR3 DNA: TGTGCCAGCAGCCCCCTAGCGGGAGAGGTAGCCTACAATGAGCAGTTCTTC
clone size: few; V gene: TRBV28; D gene: TRBD1; J gene: TRBJ1-1; CDR3 protein: CASSRFRQGANTEAFF; CDR3 DNA: TGTGCCAGCAGTCGGTTCAGACAGGGTGCGAACACTGAAGCTTTCTTT
clone size: NA; V gene: TRBV18; D gene: NA; J gene: TRBJ1-1; CDR3 protein: CASSPRPGETEAFF; CDR3 DNA: TGTGCCAGCTCACCAAGACCCGGAGAGACTGAAGCTTTCTTT
clone size: NA; V gene: TRBV10-3; D gene: NA; J gene: TRBJ2-5; CDR3 protein: CAISESYVETQYF; CDR3 DNA: TGTGCCATCAGTGAGTCATATGTGGAGACCCAGTACTTC
clone size: NA; V gene: TRBV4-1; D gene: TRBD1; J gene: TRBJ1-1; CDR3 protein: CASSQEDRANTEAFF; CDR3 DNA: TGCGCCAGCAGCCAAGAGGACAGGGCCAACACTGAAGCTTTCTTT
clone size: NA; V gene: TRBV7-2; D gene: NA; J gene: TRBJ1-1; CDR3 protein: CASSLASGYTEAFF; CDR3 DNA: TGTGCCAGCAGCTTAGCATCGGGGTATACTGAAGCTTTCTTT
clone size: NA; V gene: TRBV18; D gene: NA; J gene: TRBJ2-1; CDR3 protein: CASSPTESSYNEQFF; CDR3 DNA: TGTGCCAGCTCGCCGACAGAAAGCTCCTACAATGAGCAGTTCTTC
clone size: NA; V gene: TRBV14; D gene: NA; J gene: TRBJ2-7; CDR3 protein: CASSYGSSWQYF; CDR3 DNA: TGTGCCAGCAGCTACGGGAGTTCTTGGCAGTACTTC
clone size: NA; V gene: TRBV6-1; D gene: NA; J gene: TRBJ2-7; CDR3 protein: CASNYQNEQYF; CDR3 DNA: TGTGCCAGCAACTATCAGAACGAGCAGTACTTC
clone size: NA; V gene: TRBV5-5; D gene: NA; J gene: TRBJ2-3; CDR3 protein: CAWHAGRSTDTQYF; CDR3 DNA: TGTGCTTGGCACGCGGGAAGGAGCACAGATACGCAGTATTTT
clone size: NA; V gene: TRBV25-1; D gene: NA; J gene: TRBJ1-5; CDR3 protein: CASSGYSNQPQHF; CDR3 DNA: TGTGCCAGCAGTGGTTATAGCAATCAGCCCCAGCATTTT
clone size: NA; V gene: TRBV4-2; D gene: TRBD1; J gene: TRBJ1-3; CDR3 protein: CASSQDRGQGSGNTIYF; CDR3 DNA: TGTGCCAGCAGCCAAGATCGGGGACAGGGCTCTGGAAACACCATATATTTT
clone size: few; V gene: TRBV19; D gene: NA; J gene: TRBJ2-7; CDR3 protein: CASSISPPYEQYF; CDR3 DNA: TGTGCCAGTAGTATCAGTCCGCCCTACGAGCAGTACTTC
clone size: NA; V gene: TRBV7-2; D gene: NA; J gene: TRBJ2-6; CDR3 protein: CASSLVGGQSGANVLTF; CDR3 DNA: TGTGCCAGCAGCTTAGTAGGGGGTCAATCTGGGGCCAACGTCCTGACTTTC
clone size: NA; V gene: TRBV27; D gene: NA; J gene: TRBJ2-2; CDR3 protein: CASSLSIATANTGELFF; CDR3 DNA: TGTGCCAGCAGTTTATCGATTGCGACAGCGAACACCGGGGAGCTGTTTTTT
clone size: few; V gene: TRBV19; D gene: TRBD1; J gene: TRBJ1-2; CDR3 protein: CASSTYSGTGLYGYTF; CDR3 DNA: TGTGCCAGTAGTACCTACTCCGGGACAGGGCTCTATGGCTACACCTTC
clone size: once; V gene: TRBV10-3; D gene: NA; J gene: TRBJ1-5; CDR3 protein: CAISEAGANQPQHF; CDR3 DNA: TGTGCCATCAGTGAAGCAGGGGCCAATCAGCCCCAGCATTTT
clone size: NA; V gene: TRBV4-2; D gene: TRBD2; J gene: TRBJ2-1; CDR3 protein: CASSRGLAGDNEQFF; CDR3 DNA: TGTGCCAGCAGCCGTGGACTAGCGGGAGACAATGAGCAGTTCTTC
clone size: NA; V gene: TRBV28; D gene: NA; J gene: TRBJ2-5; CDR3 protein: CASIQGREETQYF; CDR3 DNA: TGTGCCAGCATACAGGGACGGGAAGAGACCCAGTACTTC
clone size: NA; V gene: TRBV6-1; D gene: TRBD2; J gene: TRBJ2-5; CDR3 protein: CASSASRGRRTSGETQYF; CDR3 DNA: TGTGCCAGCAGTGCATCCAGGGGGCGGAGGACTAGCGGGGAGACCCAGTACTTC
clone size: NA; V gene: TRBV27; D gene: TRBD2; J gene: TRBJ2-4; CDR3 protein: CASSFTRLAGVSPKNIQYF; CDR3 DNA: TGTGCCAGCAGTTTCACACGACTAGCGGGAGTAAGTCCCAAAAACATTCAGTACTTC
clone size: NA; V gene: TRBV18; D gene: TRBD1; J gene: TRBJ1-3; CDR3 protein: CASSPVEGARNTIYF; CDR3 DNA: TGTGCCAGCTCACCAGTGGAGGGGGCAAGAAACACCATATATTTT
clone size: NA; V gene: TRBV25-1; D gene: NA; J gene: TRBJ2-7; CDR3 protein: CASSLTYEQYF; CDR3 DNA: TGTGCCAGCAGCCTAACCTACGAGCAGTACTTC
clone size: NA; V gene: TRBV10-2; D gene: NA; J gene: TRBJ1-5; CDR3 protein: CASSEGGAPSINQPQHF; CDR3 DNA: TGCGCCAGCAGTGAAGGAGGAGCTCCCAGCATCAATCAGCCCCAGCATTTT
clone size: NA; V gene: TRBV13; D gene: TRBD1; J gene: TRBJ2-5; CDR3 protein: CASSSQGAGETQYF; CDR3 DNA: TGTGCCAGCAGCTCACAGGGGGCAGGAGAGACCCAGTACTTC
clone size: NA; V gene: TRBV27; D gene: NA; J gene: TRBJ1-5; CDR3 protein: CASSQAVGQPQHF; CDR3 DNA: TGTGCCAGCAGTCAAGCGGTGGGTCAGCCCCAGCATTTT
clone size: NA; V gene: TRBV6-5; D gene: TRBD2; J gene: TRBJ2-5; CDR3 protein: CASSLRGVDETQYF; CDR3 DNA: TGTGCCAGCAGCCTACGGGGGGTAGATGAGACCCAGTACTTC
clone size: NA; V gene: TRBV5-4; D gene: TRBD2; J gene: TRBJ2-2; CDR3 protein: CASSRAGGGSGELFF; CDR3 DNA: TGTGCCAGCAGCAGAGCGGGAGGAGGGTCCGGGGAGCTGTTTTTT
clone size: NA; V gene: TRBV11-3; D gene: TRBD1; J gene: TRBJ1-1; CDR3 protein: CASSLHTQGVNTEAFF; CDR3 DNA: TGTGCCAGCAGCTTACATACCCAGGGGGTGAACACTGAAGCTTTCTTT
clone size: few; V gene: TRBV9; D gene: NA; J gene: TRBJ1-1; CDR3 protein: CASSVVATSTEAFF; CDR3 DNA: TGTGCCAGCAGCGTAGTGGCCACCTCCACTGAAGCTTTCTTT
clone size: NA; V gene: TRBV9; D gene: TRBD1; J gene: TRBJ2-1; CDR3 protein: CASSVGGTGNHEQFF; CDR3 DNA: TGTGCCAGCAGCGTAGGGGGGACAGGAAACCATGAGCAGTTCTTC
clone size: NA; V gene: TRBV11-2; D gene: TRBD2; J gene: TRBJ2-7; CDR3 protein: CASSLDPSGGYEQYF; CDR3 DNA: TGTGCCAGCAGCTTAGATCCTAGCGGAGGTTACGAGCAGTACTTC
clone size: NA; V gene: TRBV5-4; D gene: TRBD1; J gene: TRBJ2-1; CDR3 protein: CASSSDRGQRTPYNEQFF; CDR3 DNA: TGTGCCAGCAGCTCAGACAGGGGGCAGAGGACTCCTTACAATGAGCAGTTCTTC
clone size: NA; V gene: TRBV7-8; D gene: NA; J gene: TRBJ2-7; CDR3 protein: CASSFTSSYEQYF; CDR3 DNA: TGTGCCAGCAGCTTTACCAGCTCCTACGAGCAGTACTTC
clone size: NA; V gene: TRBV6-6; D gene: NA; J gene: TRBJ1-3; CDR3 protein: CASSTFGTGNTIYF; CDR3 DNA: TGTGCCAGCAGTACGTTCGGTACGGGAAACACCATATATTTT
clone size: NA; V gene: TRBV10-3; D gene: TRBD1; J gene: TRBJ2-7; CDR3 protein: CAISESWTGSEQYF; CDR3 DNA: TGTGCCATCAGTGAGTCGTGGACAGGGAGCGAGCAGTACTTC
clone size: NA; V gene: TRBV10-3; D gene: TRBD2; J gene: TRBJ2-1; CDR3 protein: CAISVLAGVYNEQFF; CDR3 DNA: TGTGCCATCAGCGTTCTAGCGGGAGTTTACAATGAGCAGTTCTTC
clone size: once; V gene: TRBV28; D gene: NA; J gene: TRBJ1-5; CDR3 protein: CASSFSTSYGNQPQHF; CDR3 DNA: TGTGCCAGCAGTTTTTCGACCTCTTACGGGAATCAGCCCCAGCATTTT
clone size: few; V gene: TRBV15; D gene: NA; J gene: TRBJ1-1; CDR3 protein: CATSRLENTEAFF; CDR3 DNA: TGTGCCACCAGCCGTTTAGAGAACACTGAAGCTTTCTTT
clone size: NA; V gene: TRBV6-6; D gene: TRBD1; J gene: TRBJ1-5; CDR3 protein: CASSHLDRVGNQPQHF; CDR3 DNA: TGTGCCAGCAGTCATCTTGACAGGGTGGGGAATCAGCCCCAGCATTTT
clone size: NA; V gene: TRBV10-3; D gene: TRBD2; J gene: TRBJ2-7; CDR3 protein: CAISVGGLADEQYF; CDR3 DNA: TGTGCCATCAGTGTAGGTGGGCTAGCGGACGAGCAGTACTTC
clone size: NA; V gene: TRBV11-2; D gene: NA; J gene: TRBJ1-5; CDR3 protein: CASSSYWTVHF; CDR3 DNA: TGTGCCAGCAGCTCTTACTGGACAGTGCATTTT
clone size: NA; V gene: TRBV14; D gene: NA; J gene: TRBJ1-1; CDR3 protein: CASSQEYYTEAFF; CDR3 DNA: TGTGCCAGCAGCCAGGAGTATTACACTGAAGCTTTCTTT
clone size: NA; V gene: TRBV4-3; D gene: TRBD1; J gene: TRBJ1-4; CDR3 protein: CASSQARQGAEKLFF; CDR3 DNA: TGCGCCAGCAGCCAAGCCCGGCAGGGGGCGGAAAAACTGTTTTTT
clone size: NA; V gene: TRBV4-1; D gene: TRBD1; J gene: TRBJ2-7; CDR3 protein: CASSQVSLRGHNEQYF; CDR3 DNA: TGCGCCAGCAGCCAAGTTTCACTTAGGGGGCACAACGAGCAGTACTTC
clone size: NA; V gene: TRBV7-6; D gene: TRBD1; J gene: TRBJ2-2; CDR3 protein: CASSSRDRVAGELFF; CDR3 DNA: TGTGCCAGCAGCTCCCGGGACAGGGTCGCCGGGGAGCTGTTTTTT
clone size: once; V gene: TRBV27; D gene: NA; J gene: TRBJ1-2; CDR3 protein: CASSFKSTNYGYTF; CDR3 DNA: TGTGCCAGCAGTTTTAAGAGCACTAACTATGGCTACACCTTC
clone size: NA; V gene: TRBV6-5; D gene: TRBD1; J gene: TRBJ1-2; CDR3 protein: CASSYWPSKGANGYTF; CDR3 DNA: TGTGCCAGCAGTTACTGGCCTTCCAAGGGGGCGAATGGCTACACCTTC
clone size: NA; V gene: TRBV15; D gene: NA; J gene: TRBJ1-1; CDR3 protein: CATSLKMNTEAFF; CDR3 DNA: TGTGCCACCAGCCTAAAGATGAACACTGAAGCTTTCTTT
clone size: NA; V gene: TRBV29-1; D gene: NA; J gene: TRBJ1-1; CDR3 protein: CSVVRQGNTEAFF; CDR3 DNA: TGCAGCGTTGTAAGGCAGGGGAACACTGAAGCTTTCTTT
clone size: NA; V gene: TRBV5-1; D gene: NA; J gene: TRBJ2-7; CDR3 protein: CASSWSPRENYEQYF; CDR3 DNA: TGCGCCAGCAGCTGGAGCCCCAGGGAAAACTACGAGCAGTACTTC
clone size: NA; V gene: TRBV11-2; D gene: TRBD2; J gene: TRBJ2-5; CDR3 protein: CASSHISGRTGGETQYF; CDR3 DNA: TGTGCCAGCAGCCACATTAGCGGGAGGACAGGCGGGGAGACCCAGTACTTC
clone size: NA; V gene: TRBV18; D gene: NA; J gene: TRBJ2-1; CDR3 protein: CASSPVPAFRDEQFF; CDR3 DNA: TGTGCCAGCTCACCAGTCCCCGCCTTCAGGGATGAGCAGTTCTTC